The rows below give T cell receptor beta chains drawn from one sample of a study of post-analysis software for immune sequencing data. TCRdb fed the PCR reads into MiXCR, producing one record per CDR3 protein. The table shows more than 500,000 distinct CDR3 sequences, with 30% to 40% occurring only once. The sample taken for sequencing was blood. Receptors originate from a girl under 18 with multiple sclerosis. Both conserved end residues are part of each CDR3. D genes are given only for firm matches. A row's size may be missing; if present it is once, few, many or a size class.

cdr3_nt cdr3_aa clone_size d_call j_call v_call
TGTGCCAGCAGCCAGTTATCCGGGGGGCGCGATGAGCAGTTCTTC CASSQLSGGRDEQFF NA NA TRBJ2-1 TRBV6-4
TGCAGCGCTACCGGGACTAGCGACTACGAGCAGTACTTC CSATGTSDYEQYF NA TRBD2 TRBJ2-7 TRBV29-1
TGTGCCGGTACACCTGCCGGGACAGCACCGTATGGCTACACCTTC CAGTPAGTAPYGYTF NA TRBD1 TRBJ1-2 TRBV3-1
TGTGCCATCAGCACCGGGAAGGACTATGGCTACACCTTC CAISTGKDYGYTF NA NA TRBJ1-2 TRBV10-3
TGTGCCAGCAGACTCACAGGGCTCGAGACCCAGTACTTC CASRLTGLETQYF NA NA TRBJ2-5 TRBV28
TGCAGTGCTGTGGGCCCTCACAGGGGAGTCGATGAGCAGTTCTTC CSAVGPHRGVDEQFF NA TRBD1 TRBJ2-1 TRBV20-1
TGTGCCGCTGGCAACGCTGAAGCTTTCTTT CAAGNAEAFF NA NA TRBJ1-1 TRBV10-3
TGCGCCAGCAGCTTGGTTGGCGGGGGGGCAACAGATACGCAGTATTTT CASSLVGGGATDTQYF few TRBD2 TRBJ2-3 TRBV5-1
TGTGCCAGCAGCGTAGGACCCCTCGAACATGGCTACACCTTC CASSVGPLEHGYTF few NA TRBJ1-2 TRBV9
TGTGCCAGCAGACCAACAGGGAGCCCTAATGAAAAACTGTTTTTT CASRPTGSPNEKLFF NA NA TRBJ1-4 TRBV7-9
TGTGCCAGCAGCTTAAGGGGAAACCAAGAGACCCAGTACTTC CASSLRGNQETQYF NA NA TRBJ2-5 TRBV7-9
TGTGCCAGCTCACCGGCCGTCTCGTTACAGGGGGGTGAGCAGTTCTTC CASSPAVSLQGGEQFF NA TRBD1 TRBJ2-1 TRBV18
TGTGCCAGCAGTCGAAGGACGGAAAAACTGTTTTTT CASSRRTEKLFF NA NA TRBJ1-4 TRBV12-3/TRBV12-4
TGCAGTGCCCCGGATGAAGACCGATTCAAAAACATTCAGTACTTC CSAPDEDRFKNIQYF few NA TRBJ2-4 TRBV20-1
TGTGCCAGCAGCTTATTCGGGTTATCTAGCAATCAGCCCCAGCATTTT CASSLFGLSSNQPQHF NA NA TRBJ1-5 TRBV7-2
TGCGCCAGCAGCGCGGACTCGGATTACTACGAGCAGTACTTC CASSADSDYYEQYF many NA TRBJ2-7 TRBV5-1
TGTGCCAGCAGCAGCGGAACTAGCGCAGATACGCAGTATTTT CASSSGTSADTQYF many TRBD2 TRBJ2-3 TRBV3-1
TGTGCCAGCAGCTTTTCATCGTCAGGTCTCTACAATGAGCAGTTCTTC CASSFSSSGLYNEQFF few NA TRBJ2-1 TRBV5-5
TGTGCCAGCAGCGACATGACAGGCTCGGGCACAGATACGCAGTATTTT CASSDMTGSGTDTQYF NA NA TRBJ2-3 TRBV5-5
TGTGCCAGCAGTCGGGACAGGGTGATGGAGACCCAGTACTTC CASSRDRVMETQYF NA TRBD1 TRBJ2-5 TRBV28
TGTGCCAGCGTGCAAGACGTACTTAACTATGGCTACACCTTC CASVQDVLNYGYTF NA NA TRBJ1-2 TRBV6-5
TGTGCCAGCAGTTCCAGGGTTGGCTACACCTTC CASSSRVGYTF few NA TRBJ1-2 TRBV12-3/TRBV12-4